This T cell receptor (beta chain) was recorded in a study of vaccination effects on CD4 cells after COVID-19. Sequencing was preceded by expansion of antigen-specific CD4+ T cells with viral peptide pools in the ViraFEST assay. At the end of roughly 9 days of culture, CD4+ T cells were isolated. Having tested negative for nucleocapsid antibodies, the vaccine recipients showed no prior SARS-CoV-2 infection. Worth noting for this clone: Its cognate antigen is unknown.

Profiling relied on immunoSEQ multiplex PCR, and the TCRdb table lists in-frame clones only, not all of them. The sample carries tens of thousands of clones, about 70% recorded once. Here the sequenced sample was CD4+ T cells from PBMCs cultured with HCoV-NL63 spike peptides, taken before COVID-19 vaccination. This clonotype was obtained from a human donor who received a COVID-19 vaccine.

CDR3 coding DNA: TGTGCCAGCAGCGTCGGCGACTCGGCCTACAATGAGCAGTTCTTC. It yields the protein CASSVGDSAYNEQFF. The V call is TRBV9, the J call TRBJ2-1; unclear D gene. The length of the CDR3 is 15 residues. Trimming removed 2 bases at V and 2 bases at J, with 11 bases between. Germline CDR1 reads SGDLS; CDR2 reads YYNGEE.